Listed below are T cell receptor beta chains from one sample, sequenced in a study of blood T cell repertoires in COVID-19. Measured with immunoSEQ multiplex PCR; TCRdb has only the in-frame clones, and not every one. This sample yields tens of thousands of clones, of which about 84% are seen a single time; more than 12% belongs to the top ten. The sample comprised peripheral blood. Source of these receptors: a woman in her 70s with acute or convalescent COVID-19. CDR3s include the opening cysteine and the closing phenylalanine or tryptophan. The order of the fields is D gene, V gene, clone size, J gene, CDR3 DNA, CDR3 protein. The D gene is left open where the match is weak. Clone size, where shown, is once, few, many, or a class for clones that have expanded.

TRBD2	TRBV28	-	TRBJ2-5	TGTGCCAGCAGTTTTCTAGCGGGCGTTCAAGAGACCCAGTACTTC	CASSFLAGVQETQYF
-	TRBV4-2	-	TRBJ2-3	TGTGCCAGCAGCCAAGATATCGCGCGCACAGATACGCAGTATTTT	CASSQDIARTDTQYF
-	TRBV19	-	TRBJ2-3	TGTGCCAGTAGTATAGATGGGAGGACAGGGAGGGGCACAGATACGCAGTATTTT	CASSIDGRTGRGTDTQYF
-	TRBV19	-	TRBJ2-1	TGTGCCAGTAGTATATGGCAGGGTACCTACAATGAGCAGTTCTTC	CASSIWQGTYNEQFF
TRBD1	TRBV28	-	TRBJ1-5	TGTGCCAGCAGTTTGGGACAGGCCCGAAATCAGCCCCAGCATTTT	CASSLGQARNQPQHF
TRBD2	TRBV28	-	TRBJ2-3	TGTGCCAGCAGTCAAACTAGCGGGGGGACGGAGGATACGCAGTATTTT	CASSQTSGGTEDTQYF
-	TRBV19	-	TRBJ1-2	TGTGCCAGTACCACAGGGCCTGGGGCTAACTATGGCTACACCTTC	CASTTGPGANYGYTF
TRBD1	TRBV29-1	-	TRBJ1-2	TGCAGCGTTGTGGACAGGGGTGGCTACACCTTC	CSVVDRGGYTF
-	TRBV15	-	TRBJ1-6	TGTGCCACCAGCAGAGATAATGGCAGGGGCAACTCACCCCTCCACTTT	CATSRDNGRGNSPLHF
TRBD2	TRBV3-1/TRBV3-2	once	TRBJ2-5	TGTGCCAGTTCGCTAGCGGGGGGGCGTGAAGAGACCCAGTACTTC	CASSLAGGREETQYF
-	TRBV9	-	TRBJ2-2	TGTGCCAGCAGCATGGGAGGGGGGACCGGGGAGCTGTTTTTT	CASSMGGGTGELFF
-	TRBV9	many	TRBJ2-6	TGTGCCAGCAGCAGCCAAGCTCCCTCTGGGGCCAACGTCCTGACTTTC	CASSSQAPSGANVLTF
TRBD1	TRBV3-1/TRBV3-2	-	TRBJ1-1	TGTGCCAGCAGCCAAGAGGACAGGGGGTCATCCCAATCGAGGGCTTTCTTT	CASSQEDRGSSQSRAFF
-	TRBV28	-	TRBJ2-1	TGTGCCAGCAAGAGACAGGACGGAATCAATGAGCAGTTCTTC	CASKRQDGINEQFF
-	TRBV19	few	TRBJ2-3	TGTGCCAGTAGCTTGGAGGGCGGCACCGGGGATACGCAGTATTTT	CASSLEGGTGDTQYF
TRBD2	TRBV7-9	medium-sized	TRBJ2-1	TGTGCCAGCAGCTTAGGGTTACTAGCGGGGTACAATGAGCAGTTCTTC	CASSLGLLAGYNEQFF
TRBD1	TRBV19	-	TRBJ1-2	TGTGCCAGTAGAAGGGGACAGGGGCTTTTCTATGGCTACACCTTC	CASRRGQGLFYGYTF
TRBD1	TRBV18	-	TRBJ2-4	TGTGCCAGCTCACCACCGAGTCAGGGGGCTTATCTAGCCAAAAACATTCAGTACTTC	CASSPPSQGAYLAKNIQYF
TRBD1	TRBV7-6	-	TRBJ1-2	TGTGCCAGCAGCCCGGGGACAGGGACCCTGGGGGGCTACACCTTC	CASSPGTGTLGGYTF
TRBD1	TRBV7-2	-	TRBJ1-5	TGTGCCAGCAGCGGCAGACAGGGGACCAATCAGCCCCAGCATTTT	CASSGRQGTNQPQHF
-	TRBV14	few	TRBJ2-3	TGTGCCAGCAGCCCTTTCACAGATACGCAGTATTTT	CASSPFTDTQYF
TRBD1	TRBV29-1	-	TRBJ2-5	TGCAGCGTCCACGGAACAGGGGGCAGGGGCCAAGAGACCCAGTACTTC	CSVHGTGGRGQETQYF
-	TRBV14	few	TRBJ1-5	TGTGCCAGATCAGGGGTTTCGACCTTTAGCAATCAGCCCCAGCATTTT	CARSGVSTFSNQPQHF
-	TRBV7-6	-	TRBJ2-1	TGTGCCAGCAGCTTAGCGGTCTCCCTGGCCAATGAGCAGTTCTTC	CASSLAVSLANEQFF
-	TRBV28	-	TRBJ1-2	TGTGCCAGCAGGTTACGACAGGAGGCGACCTTC	CASRLRQEATF
TRBD1	TRBV7-9	-	TRBJ1-6	TGTGCCAGCAGCCCTGGGACAGATTCTTCACCCCTCCACTTT	CASSPGTDSSPLHF
-	TRBV5-6	-	TRBJ2-2	TGTGCCAGCAGCTTCGGGGGGCGCCCCGGGGAGCTGTTTTTT	CASSFGGRPGELFF
TRBD1	TRBV5-1	-	TRBJ1-2	TGCGCCAGCAGCTTCGGGACAGGGTCCCTCTATGGCTACACCTTC	CASSFGTGSLYGYTF
-	TRBV30	-	TRBJ2-5	TGTGCCTGGAGCCGGGGGGGCGGGACAGTAAATTTCGGGACCCAGTACTTC	CAWSRGGGTVNFGTQYF
-	TRBV24-1	-	TRBJ2-1	TGTGCCACCAGTGCGGGGAGTTATGAGCAGTTCTTC	CATSAGSYEQFF
TRBD1	TRBV10-2	-	TRBJ1-2	TGCGCCAGCAGTGAAGGGACAGGGCATGGCTACACCTTC	CASSEGTGHGYTF
TRBD2	TRBV7-2	-	TRBJ2-3	TGTGCCAGCAGCTTAGATGGACTAGCGGGTCGCACAGATACGCAGTATTTT	CASSLDGLAGRTDTQYF
-	TRBV6-1	few	TRBJ1-1	TGTGCCAGCAGTGAAGGGCAGTTGAACACTGAAGCTTTCTTT	CASSEGQLNTEAFF
-	TRBV6-2/TRBV6-3	-	TRBJ2-3	TGTGCCAGCAGCCCCCCCTCGGACAGATCCACAGATACGCAGTATTTT	CASSPPSDRSTDTQYF
-	TRBV6-5	-	TRBJ2-2	TGTGCCGGACAGTTCACCGGGGAGCTGTTTTTT	CAGQFTGELFF
-	TRBV3-1/TRBV3-2	-	TRBJ1-4	TGTGCCAGCAGCCAGAGGGGGAATGAAAAACTGTTTTTT	CASSQRGNEKLFF